This T cell receptor (beta chain) stems from a study of CD8 T cells in Susac syndrome. V shed 5 bases, J shed 6 bases, and the junction held 10 bases outside the gene matches. This CDR3 spans 14 amino acids. Sequencing targeted TCR beta in T cells from blood (CD8+ and CD4+). Negative isolation yielded the CD8+ and CD4+ T cells, while FACS enriched the TEMRA cells. Random-hexamer reverse transcription was applied to about 0.45 to 1 ug RNA. Amplification of TCR beta CDR3 used immunoSEQ multiplex PCR across 54 Vbeta and 13 Jbeta. TCRdb called the immunoSEQ multiplex PCR reads again in MiXCR, with one record for every CDR3 protein. The sample consists of roughly 70,000 distinct CDR3 sequences, around 96% of them appearing once.

This TCR was recovered from a human donor with multiple sclerosis. Specimen: CD4+ T cells from PBMCs. The chain couples TRBV12-3 or TRBV12-4 to TRBJ2-7; 7 bases fit TRBD2. The CDR3 reads CASSPGGIDVEQYF. In nucleotides, the CDR3 is TGTGCCAGCAGTCCGGGGGGAATTGATGTCGAGCAGTACTTC.